The source of this T cell receptor beta chain is a study of T-cell reconstitution after alpha-beta-depleted transplantation in children. General study findings and limits: Alpha-beta T cells present about two months after transplant were reported to originate from several hundred expanded graft clones. Certain patients had high TCRbeta diversity at day 60, and it came from recipient T cells and thymic progenitors that survived. By one year post-transplant, T-cell counts and diversity largely arose from T cells that were newly produced.

In this sample, this clonotype turned up a few times. What it binds is unknown. Unique molecular identifiers tagged the TCRbeta library. TCRdb redid the calling of the PCR reads with MiXCR, one entry per CDR3 protein. Among about 830,000 distinct CDR3 sequences listed, 16% were seen once. The specimen was PBMCs, mostly from graft donor cells, collected 360 days after TCRalphabeta/CD19-depleted stem cell transplant. The TCR comes from a male patient younger than 18 who had a stem cell transplant for acute lymphoblastic leukemia, so the T cells may come from the graft donor.

Written as DNA, the CDR3 is TGTGCCACCAGTGATGACTTTCCCTACGAGCAGTACTTC. Amino acids: CATSDDFPYEQYF. The J gene is TRBJ2-7, the V gene TRBV24-1; D remains ambiguous. The germline CDR1 and CDR2 sequences are KGHDR and SFDVKD. The ends were cut back, 3 bases at V and 2 bases at J, with 7 bases in the middle. The CDR3 spans 13 residues.